Listed here is a single TCR beta chain. The antigen is not known. This entry belongs to a study of T cells expressing NK-cell markers. Study-level results: There remained a lack of clarity about HCMV specificity of expanded NKG2C+ T cell clones. In a few donors, dominant clonotypes made up about 28.3-65% of CD3+CD56-NKG2C+ cells.

CDR1 and CDR2 from the germline V gene are KGHSH and LQKENI. The CDR3 runs to 17 residues. What made the TCR beta cDNA was 5'RACE template switching with UMIs. With the 5' RACE reads reprocessed, TCRdb shows one record per CDR3 protein and no DNA. The sample has 150,000 or so distinct CDR3 sequences, and its top ten clones hold around a third. J is TRBJ2-2 and V is TRBV18; TCRdb selects TRBD2, and the lack of DNA leaves this call unchecked. The origin of this receptor is a woman aged 45-65 years in good health. The sample consisted of blood T cells: a sorted CD56 or NKG2C T cell subset, CD4+ or CD8+ T cells, or bulk PBMC T cells (not recorded which). The CDR3 loop reads CASSPQASRNLTGELFF.